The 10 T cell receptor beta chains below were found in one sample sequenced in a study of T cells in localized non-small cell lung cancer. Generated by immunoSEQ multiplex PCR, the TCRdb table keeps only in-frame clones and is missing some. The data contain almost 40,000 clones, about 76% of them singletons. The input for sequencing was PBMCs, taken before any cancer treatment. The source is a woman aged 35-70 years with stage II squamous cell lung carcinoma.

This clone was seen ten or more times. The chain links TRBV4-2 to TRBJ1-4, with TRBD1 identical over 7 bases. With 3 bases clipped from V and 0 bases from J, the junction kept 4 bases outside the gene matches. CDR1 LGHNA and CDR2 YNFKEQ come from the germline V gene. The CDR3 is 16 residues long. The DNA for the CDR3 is TGTGCCAGCAGCCACAACAGGGGTGCAACTAATGAAAAACTGTTTTTT. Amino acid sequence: CASSHNRGATNEKLFF.

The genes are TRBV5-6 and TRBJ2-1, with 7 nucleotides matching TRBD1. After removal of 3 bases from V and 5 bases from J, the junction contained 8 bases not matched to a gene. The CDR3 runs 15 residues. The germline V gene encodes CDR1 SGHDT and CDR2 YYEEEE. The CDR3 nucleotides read TGTGCCAGCAGCTCAGGACAGGAAAACAACAATGAGCAGTTCTTC. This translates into CASSSGQENNNEQFF.

CDR3 DNA: TGTGCCAGCAGATTCAGTGCGGGAGGGGGTGAGCAGTTCTTC. Protein: CASRFSAGGGEQFF. The chain carries TRBV28 and TRBJ2-1; 9 nucleotides line up with TRBD2. The germline V gene encodes CDR1 MDHEN and CDR2 SYDVKM. Trimming removed 6 bases from V and 9 bases from J; junction bases left unmatched: 9. The CDR3 runs 14 residues.

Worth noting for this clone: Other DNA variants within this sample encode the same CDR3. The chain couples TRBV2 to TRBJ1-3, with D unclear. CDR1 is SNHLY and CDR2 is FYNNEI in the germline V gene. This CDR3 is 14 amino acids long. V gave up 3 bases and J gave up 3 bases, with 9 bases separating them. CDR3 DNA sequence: TGTGCCAGCAGTGATGGCAGCAGTGGAAACACCATATATTTT. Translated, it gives CASSDGSSGNTIYF.

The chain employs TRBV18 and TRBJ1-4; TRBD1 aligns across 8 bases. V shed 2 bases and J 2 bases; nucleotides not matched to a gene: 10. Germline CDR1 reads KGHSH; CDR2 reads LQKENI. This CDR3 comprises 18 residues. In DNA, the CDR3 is TGTGCCAGCTCACCAGGAGGACAGGGAAGATGGACTAATGAAAAACTGTTTTTT. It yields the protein CASSPGGQGRWTNEKLFF.

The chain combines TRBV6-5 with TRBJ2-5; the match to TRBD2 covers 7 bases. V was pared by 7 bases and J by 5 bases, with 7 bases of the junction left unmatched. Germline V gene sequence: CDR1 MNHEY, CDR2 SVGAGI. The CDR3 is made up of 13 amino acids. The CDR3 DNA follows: TGTGCCAGCACTGCGGGAGTCCCGGAGACCCAGTACTTC. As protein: CASTAGVPETQYF.

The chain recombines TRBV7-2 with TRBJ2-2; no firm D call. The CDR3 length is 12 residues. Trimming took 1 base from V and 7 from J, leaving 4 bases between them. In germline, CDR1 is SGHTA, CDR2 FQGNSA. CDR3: CASSLDIGELFF. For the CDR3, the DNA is TGTGCCAGCAGCTTAGACATCGGGGAGCTGTTTTTT.

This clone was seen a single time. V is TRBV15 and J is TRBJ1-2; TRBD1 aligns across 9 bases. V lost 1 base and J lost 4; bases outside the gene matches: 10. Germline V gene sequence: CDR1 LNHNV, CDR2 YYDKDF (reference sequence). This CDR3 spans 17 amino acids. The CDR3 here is CATSRAAPGQGAYGYTF. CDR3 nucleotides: TGTGCCACCAGCAGAGCTGCGCCGGGACAGGGAGCCTATGGCTACACCTTC.

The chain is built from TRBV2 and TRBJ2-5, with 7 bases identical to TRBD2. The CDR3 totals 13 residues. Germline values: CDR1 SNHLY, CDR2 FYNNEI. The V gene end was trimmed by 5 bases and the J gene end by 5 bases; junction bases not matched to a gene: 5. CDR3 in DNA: TGTGCCAGCAGTTATCTCGGGGGGGAGACCCAGTACTTC. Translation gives CASSYLGGETQYF.

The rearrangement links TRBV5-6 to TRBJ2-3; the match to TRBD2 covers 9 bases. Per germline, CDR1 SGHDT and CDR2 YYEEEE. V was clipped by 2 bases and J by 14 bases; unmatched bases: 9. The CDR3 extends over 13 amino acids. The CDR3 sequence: CASSLMEGLAVYF. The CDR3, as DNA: TGTGCCAGCAGCTTAATGGAGGGACTAGCTGTGTATTTT.